The clone carrying this TCR beta chain has a count of ten or more. The antigen is unknown. This sample was taken from a study of T cell repertoires in cytomegalovirus infection. Looking at the study overall: It was recently identified HLA-C-restricted and well-studied HLA-B-restricted CMV epitopes that the study used. Public TCR beta signatures indicated both CMV infection and matching HLA type. Findings of the study overall: Dominating the ex vivo response were HLA-C-restricted CMV-specific TCR beta clonotypes.

CDR3 length: 14 amino acids. V was clipped by 8 bases and J by 5 bases; unmatched bases: 10. CDR1 is MGHDK, CDR2 SYGVNS, per germline. TCRdb reprocessed the reads via MiXCR and lists one record per CDR3 protein. Of 150,000 or so distinct CDR3 sequences listed, around 30% are singletons. V usage is TRBV25-1 and J usage is TRBJ2-5, with 8 bases identical to TRBD2. The material sequenced was CD8+ T cells from cultured PBMCs, taken from culture after CMV antigen stimulation. This TCR derives from a human donor in good health (CMV status not recorded). Some clones in this sample may be carry-over from other donors' samples. The CDR3 DNA is TGTGCCAGCCGCGGGGGGTCATCGTTGGAGACCCAGTACTTC. Its protein is CASRGGSSLETQYF.